This TCR beta chain was sequenced in a study of blood T cells in healthy people across ages. Next came a second PCR, run for about 7 to 12 cycles, which used a sample-barcoded 5' primer along with a J-beta primer mix. Via MiXCR, TCRdb re-called the 5' RACE reads, giving one row per CDR3 protein. This sample has around 800,000 distinct CDR3 sequences, with 60% to 80% found just once. Remarks on this clonotype: Antigen unknown.

Overall study findings and caveats: Observed TCR beta diversity showed a strong correlation with the percentage of naive T cells as measured by flow cytometry.

Looked up from germline, CDR1 is DFQATT and CDR2 is SNEGSKA (reference sequence). The CDR3 runs 13 residues. V trimming: 5 bases; J trimming: 2 bases; junction bases outside the gene matches: 2. Peripheral blood from each donor was collected in a volume of 9.5 to 10 milliliters. Per-sample yields of isolated PBMCs were at least 6 million. The sample taken for sequencing was blood. The chain recombines TRBV20-1 with TRBJ1-3, with TRBD1 matching over 8 bases. The sequence came from a man aged 25 to 45 in good health. CDR3 DNA: TGCAGTGCTCCGACAGGGGCTGGAAACACCATATATTTT. Translation: CSAPTGAGNTIYF.